This passage covers 21 T cell receptor beta chains from one sample sequenced in a study of CD8 T cells in ankylosing spondylitis. TCRdb fed the 5' RACE reads into MiXCR, producing one record per CDR3 protein. The sample carries approximately 260,000 distinct CDR3 sequences, 8% to 9.5% recorded once. Source material: blood, either unsorted or a sorted T cell fraction (not recorded which). The receptor source for this set is a male donor with ankylosing spondylitis or in good health (not recorded which).

This clonotype showed up just a few times. The chain recombines TRBV3-1 with TRBJ2-7; D might be TRBD1 (6 bases). Germline assignment: CDR1 LGHDT and CDR2 YNNKEL (reference sequence). The ends were cut back, 2 bases at V and 6 bases at J, with 11 bases in the middle. The CDR3 contains 13 residues. The CDR3 region is CASSQRGGGEQYF. Written as DNA, the CDR3 is TGTGCCAGCAGCCAACGAGGGGGTGGCGAGCAGTACTTC.

This clonotype appeared many times. CDR3 sequence: CASSSQGMNQPQHF. The DNA of the CDR3 is TGTGCCAGCAGTTCACAGGGGATGAACCAGCCCCAGCATTTT. The V and J genes are TRBV6-5 and TRBJ1-5; 7 bases match TRBD1. J was trimmed by 7 bases and V by 4 bases; bases with no gene match: 7. Germline-derived CDR1 and CDR2 are MNHEY and SVGAGI. The length of the CDR3 is 14 residues.

There are many counts of this clonotype. J is TRBJ1-3 and V is TRBV6-2 or TRBV6-3; tentative D call: TRBD1 (5 bases). Germline V gene sequence: CDR1 MNHEY, CDR2 SVGEGT. V was clipped by 2 bases and J by 2 bases, with 10 bases between them. The CDR3 is 15 amino acids. CDR3: CASSYLTATGNTIYF. The CDR3 DNA sequence: TGTGCCAGCAGTTACCTGACAGCGACTGGAAACACCATATATTTT.

This clonotype was detected ten times or more. The chain has TRBV6-1 and TRBJ2-5; TRBD2 matches at 11 bases. The ends lost 5 bases at V and 1 base at J; junction bases unmatched: 6. Germline values: CDR1 MNHNS, CDR2 SASEGT. There are 16 residues in the CDR3. This CDR3 reads CASSPGTSGFQETQYF. CDR3 coding DNA: TGTGCCAGCAGTCCCGGGACTAGCGGCTTCCAAGAGACCCAGTACTTC.

This clonotype was seen at least ten times. The chain uses TRBV6-2 or TRBV6-3 and TRBJ1-2, with TRBD1 as a possible D gene (5 bases). Trimming stripped 2 bases from V and 6 bases from J, with 10 bases between. The germline CDR1 and CDR2 sequences are MNHEY and SVGEGT. This CDR3 contains 13 residues. CDR3 region: CASSYNGGDGYTF. The CDR3 coding sequence is TGTGCCAGCAGTTACAACGGAGGGGATGGCTACACCTTC.

In its sample, this clonotype was seen many times. The rearrangement links TRBV5-1 to TRBJ1-5, with D possibly being TRBD1 (6 bases). Deletions cut 5 bases from V and 4 bases from J, with 13 bases between. Germline V gene sequence: CDR1 SGHRS, CDR2 YFSETQ. This CDR3 has 14 amino acids. CDR3 region: CASSDGGPNQPQHF. In DNA, the CDR3 is TGCGCCAGCAGTGACGGGGGCCCAAATCAGCCCCAGCATTTT.

This clonotype has a count of ten or more. This chain joins TRBV9 and TRBJ2-7, with 7 bases matching TRBD2. The germline CDR1 and CDR2 sequences are SGDLS and YYNGEE. This CDR3 contains 12 residues. The trim removed 0 bases at V and 6 bases at J, leaving 0 bases unmatched. CDR3 bases: TGTGCCAGCAGCGTAGGCGGGAGCGAGCAGTACTTC. The encoded protein is CASSVGGSEQYF.

CDR3 in DNA: TGCGCCAGCAGGAGGGACACAGATACGCAGTATTTT. Residues: CASRRDTDTQYF. This chain joins TRBV5-1 and TRBJ2-3; D may be TRBD2 (5 bases). The CDR3 runs 12 residues. Germline V lookup: CDR1 SGHRS, CDR2 YFSETQ. The V end was cut by 5 bases, the J end by 2 bases, with 6 bases between.

In its sample, this clonotype was seen many times. V gene TRBV12-3 or TRBV12-4 combines with J gene TRBJ2-1, with TRBD2 identical over 12 bases. V gave up 5 bases and J gave up 2 bases; unmatched junction bases: 16. The CDR3 length is 20 residues. The DNA for the CDR3 is TGTGCCAGCAGTCAACCATCCACTAGCGGGAGGAGTTGGGCCTACAATGAGCAGTTCTTC. It specifies CASSQPSTSGRSWAYNEQFF.

This clonotype has a count of ten or more. The J gene is TRBJ1-1, the V gene TRBV10-3; 8 nucleotides agree with TRBD1. Looked up from germline, CDR1 is ENHRY and CDR2 is SYGVKD. The CDR3 spans 15 residues. Losses at the gene ends were 5 bases for V and 2 bases for J; bases not matched to a gene: 7. CDR3 nucleotide sequence: TGTGCCATCAGTTTGACAGGGGAGGGAAACACTGAAGCTTTCTTT. Translating it yields CAISLTGEGNTEAFF.

This clonotype has a count of ten or more. This chain links TRBV20-1 with TRBJ2-7, with D perhaps matching TRBD1 or TRBD2 (5 bases each). Germline CDR1 reads DFQATT; CDR2 reads SNEGSKA (reference sequence). The CDR3 is 14 residues long. Between the trimmed V and J ends, which lost 1 base and 5 bases, there was a span of 15 bases. The DNA of the CDR3 is TGCAGTGCTAGAGTTGGGGCGTCCGGGGACGAGCAGTACTTC. Translated, it gives CSARVGASGDEQYF.

V usage is TRBV6-2 or TRBV6-3 and J usage is TRBJ2-3; D is unresolved. The ends were cut back, 6 bases at V and 4 bases at J, with 11 bases in the middle. Per the germline V gene, CDR1 is MNHEY and CDR2 is SVGEGT. CDR3 length: 13 amino acids. Here the CDR3 DNA reads TGTGCCAGCAGGGACCCTGGGGCAGATACGCAGTATTTT. This codes for CASRDPGADTQYF.

This clonotype appeared many times. The chain uses TRBV12-3 or TRBV12-4 and TRBJ2-7; TRBD1 agrees at 8 bases. V gave up 7 bases and J gave up 3 bases; unmatched junction bases: 5. The CDR3 is 13 amino acids. The CDR3 loop is CASNLGQGYEQYF. The CDR3 DNA follows: TGTGCCAGCAACCTCGGACAGGGCTACGAGCAGTACTTC.

This chain connects TRBV11-2 to TRBJ1-2; TRBD1 matches 8 bases. This CDR3 contains 13 residues. Losses at the gene ends were 2 bases for V and 7 bases for J; bases not matched to a gene: 3. The V gene's germline CDR1 is SGHAT and CDR2 FQNNGV. CDR3 in DNA: TGTGCCAGCAGCTTAAACGGACAGGGTGGCTACACCTTC. Residues: CASSLNGQGGYTF. Drawing the rest from reference TRBV11-2 and TRBJ1-2, the complete variable domain is EAGVAQSPRYKIIEKRQSVAFWCNPISGHATLYWYQQILGQGPKLLIQFQNNGVVDDSQLPKDRFSAERLKGVDSTLKIQPAKLEDSAVYLCASSLNGQGGYTFGSGTRLTVV.

The sample holds a few counts of this clonotype. The chain links TRBV7-2 to TRBJ2-7, with 7 bases identical to TRBD2. CDR1 SGHTA and CDR2 FQGNSA come from the germline V gene. The V segment lost 1 base and the J segment 2 bases; nucleotides outside the gene matches: 2. The CDR3 sequence is 14 residues long. The CDR3 coding sequence is TGTGCCAGCAGCTTAGGACGGGAGGCCTACGAGCAGTACTTC. Translated, it gives CASSLGREAYEQYF.

This clonotype has ten or more counts. This chain links TRBV12-3 or TRBV12-4 with TRBJ1-4, with a possible D match to TRBD1 (6 bases). This CDR3 region has 16 residues. Trimming took off 6 bases at V and 1 base at J, with 15 bases between the two ends. The CDR3 bases are TGTGCCAGCAGCCCCGGTCAGGGGATAACTAATGAAAAACTGTTTTTT. Its protein is CASSPGQGITNEKLFF.

On this clonotype itself: Just one base apart from a much larger clone, this may be a read error. The V call is TRBV20-1, the J call TRBJ1-5, with D unresolved. Germline assignment: CDR1 DFQATT and CDR2 SNEGSKA (reference sequence). The length of the CDR3 is 12 residues. The V gene lost 4 bases and the J gene lost 7 bases, with 11 bases spanning the gap. The CDR3 reads CSAKWGEQPQHF. CDR3 DNA sequence: TGCAGTGCTAAGTGGGGAGAACAGCCCCAGCATTTT.

This chain links TRBV7-2 with TRBJ1-4; 7 nucleotides align to TRBD1. The junction had 5 bases not matched to a gene; V was cut back by 4 bases and J by 0 bases. Germline V lookup: CDR1 SGHTA, CDR2 FQGNSA. The CDR3 spans 16 residues. This chain's CDR3 is CASSSQGGATNEKLFF. For the CDR3, the DNA is TGTGCCAGCAGCTCCCAGGGGGGGGCAACTAATGAAAAACTGTTTTTT.

This clonotype was picked up many times. The gene calls are TRBV28 and TRBJ2-2; TRBD1 matches at 8 bases. The CDR3 runs to 16 residues. Germline V gene sequence: CDR1 MDHEN, CDR2 SYDVKM. The ends lost 1 base at V and 6 bases at J; junction bases unmatched: 7. The CDR3 here is CASSLSGRGRSGELFF. DNA for the CDR3: TGTGCCAGCAGTTTATCGGGCAGGGGGCGTTCCGGGGAGCTGTTTTTT.

The V and J genes are TRBV20-1 and TRBJ2-7; 7 bases line up with TRBD2. Germline V gene data show CDR1 as DFQATT and CDR2 as SNEGSKA (reference sequence). The J segment lost 0 bases and the V segment lost 6 bases, leaving 8 bases of the junction unmatched. CDR3 size: 14 residues. The CDR3 nucleotides read TGCAGTGCGCCCAGGGACTACAACTCCTACGAGCAGTACTTC. Protein product: CSAPRDYNSYEQYF.

This clonotype was found many times. The rearrangement links TRBV5-1 to TRBJ2-1, with D perhaps matching TRBD1 or TRBD2 (5 bases each). The germline V and J ends were trimmed by 0 bases and 8 bases, with 12 bases remaining between them. The germline gives CDR1 SGHRS, CDR2 YFSETQ. The CDR3 contains 14 residues. CDR3 DNA: TGCGCCAGCAGCTTGGGTACCGGGGCCGATGAGCAGTTCTTC. Its protein is CASSLGTGADEQFF. The entire variable domain, with the rest obtained from reference TRBV5-1 and TRBJ2-1, is as follows: KAGVTQTPRYLIKTRGQQVTLSCSPISGHRSVSWYQQTPGQGLQFLFEYFSETQRNKGNFPGRFSGRQFSNSRSEMNVSTLELGDSALYLCASSLGTGADEQFFGPGTRLTVL.